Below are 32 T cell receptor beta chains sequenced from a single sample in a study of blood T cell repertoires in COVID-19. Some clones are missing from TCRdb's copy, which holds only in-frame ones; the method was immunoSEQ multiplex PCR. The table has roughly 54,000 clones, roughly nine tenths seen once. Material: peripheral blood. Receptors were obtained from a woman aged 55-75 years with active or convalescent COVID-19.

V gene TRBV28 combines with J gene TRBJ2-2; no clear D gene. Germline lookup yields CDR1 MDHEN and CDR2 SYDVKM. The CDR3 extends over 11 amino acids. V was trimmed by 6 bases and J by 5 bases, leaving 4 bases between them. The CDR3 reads CASRRTGELFF. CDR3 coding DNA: TGTGCCAGCAGGCGGACCGGGGAGCTGTTTTTT.

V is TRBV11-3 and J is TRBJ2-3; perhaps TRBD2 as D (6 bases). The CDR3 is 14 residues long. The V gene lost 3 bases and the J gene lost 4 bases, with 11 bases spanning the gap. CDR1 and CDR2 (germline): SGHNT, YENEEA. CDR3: CASSLEGRADTQYF. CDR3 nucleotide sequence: TGTGCCAGCAGCTTGGAGGGAAGGGCAGATACGCAGTATTTT.

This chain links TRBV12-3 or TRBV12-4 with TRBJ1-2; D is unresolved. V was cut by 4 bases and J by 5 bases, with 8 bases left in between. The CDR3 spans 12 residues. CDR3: CASSSGQYGYTF. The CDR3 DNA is TGTGCCAGCAGTTCTGGGCAATATGGCTACACCTTC.

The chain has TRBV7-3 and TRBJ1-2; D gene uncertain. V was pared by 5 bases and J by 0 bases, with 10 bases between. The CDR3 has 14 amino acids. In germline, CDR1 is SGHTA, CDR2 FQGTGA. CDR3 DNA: TGTGCCAGCAGCCCGACGGGGACTAACTATGGCTACACCTTC. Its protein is CASSPTGTNYGYTF.

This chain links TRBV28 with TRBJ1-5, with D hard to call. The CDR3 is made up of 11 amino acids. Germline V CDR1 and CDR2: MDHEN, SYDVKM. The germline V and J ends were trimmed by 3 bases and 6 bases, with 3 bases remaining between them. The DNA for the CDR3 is TGTGCCAGCAGTTTTAGTCAGCCCCAGCATTTT. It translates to CASSFSQPQHF.

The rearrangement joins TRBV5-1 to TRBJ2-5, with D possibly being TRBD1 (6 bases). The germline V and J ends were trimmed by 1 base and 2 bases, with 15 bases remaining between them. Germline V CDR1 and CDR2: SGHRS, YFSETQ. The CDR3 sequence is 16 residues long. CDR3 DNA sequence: TGCGCCAGCAGCTTGAATACAGGGACGCCGCAAGAGACCCAGTACTTC. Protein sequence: CASSLNTGTPQETQYF.

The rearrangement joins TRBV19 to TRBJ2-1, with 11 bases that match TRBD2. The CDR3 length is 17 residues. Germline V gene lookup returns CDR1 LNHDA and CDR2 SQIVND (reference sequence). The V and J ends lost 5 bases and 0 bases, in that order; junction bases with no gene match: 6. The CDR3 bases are TGTGCCAGTAGTCCGGGACTAGCGGCGAGCTCCTACAATGAGCAGTTCTTC. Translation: CASSPGLAASSYNEQFF.

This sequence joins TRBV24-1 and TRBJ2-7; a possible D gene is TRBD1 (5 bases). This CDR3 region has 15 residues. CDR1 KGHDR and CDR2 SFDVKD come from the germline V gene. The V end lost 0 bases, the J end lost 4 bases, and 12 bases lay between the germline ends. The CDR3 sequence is CATSDLQAGLYEQYF. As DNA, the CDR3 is TGTGCCACCAGTGATTTGCAGGCAGGGTTGTACGAGCAGTACTTC.

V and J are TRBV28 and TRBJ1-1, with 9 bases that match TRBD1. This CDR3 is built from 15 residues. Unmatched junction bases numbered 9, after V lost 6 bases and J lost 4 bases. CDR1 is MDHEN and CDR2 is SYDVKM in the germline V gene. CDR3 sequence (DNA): TGTGCCAGCAGAAAAGGGGACAGGGAGGCCACTGAAGCTTTCTTT. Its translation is CASRKGDREATEAFF.

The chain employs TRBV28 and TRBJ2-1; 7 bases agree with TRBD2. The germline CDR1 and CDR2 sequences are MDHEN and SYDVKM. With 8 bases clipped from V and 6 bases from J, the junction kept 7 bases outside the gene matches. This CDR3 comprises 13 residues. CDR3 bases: TGTGCCAGCGCCGTCGGGAGGAGCAATGAGCAGTTCTTC. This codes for CASAVGRSNEQFF.

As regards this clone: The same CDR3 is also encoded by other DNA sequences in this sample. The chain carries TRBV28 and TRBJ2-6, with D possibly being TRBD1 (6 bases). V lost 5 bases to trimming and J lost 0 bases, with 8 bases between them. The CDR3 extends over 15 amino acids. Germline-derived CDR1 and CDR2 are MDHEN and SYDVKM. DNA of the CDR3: TGTGCCAGCAGTCCGGACAGCTCTGGGGCCAACGTCCTGACTTTC. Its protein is CASSPDSSGANVLTF.

CDR3 sequence reads: CASSEYGLAGVDEQFF. In DNA form, the CDR3 reads TGTGCCAGCAGTGAATACGGTCTAGCGGGAGTAGATGAGCAGTTCTTC. The gene calls are TRBV25-1 and TRBJ2-1; 10 nucleotides agree with TRBD2. With 0 bases clipped from V and 8 bases from J, the junction kept 7 bases outside the gene matches. Germline V gene lookup returns CDR1 MGHDK and CDR2 SYGVNS. This CDR3 region has 16 residues.

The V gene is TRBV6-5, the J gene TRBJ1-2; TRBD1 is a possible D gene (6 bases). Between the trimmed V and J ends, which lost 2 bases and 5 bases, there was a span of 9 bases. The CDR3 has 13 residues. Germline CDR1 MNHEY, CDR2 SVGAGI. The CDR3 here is CASSYVGQYGYTF. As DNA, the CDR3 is TGTGCCAGCAGTTACGTCGGACAGTATGGCTACACCTTC.

This CDR3 reads CASSQEAGGVLREQFF. For the CDR3, the DNA is TGCGCCAGCAGCCAAGAGGCCGGAGGGGTCTTGCGCGAGCAGTTCTTC. The chain has TRBV4-1 and TRBJ2-1, with D possibly being TRBD2 (6 bases). From germline, CDR1 is MGHRA and CDR2 YSYEKL. The V and J ends lost 0 bases and 10 bases respectively, with 19 bases between them. This CDR3 is built from 16 residues.

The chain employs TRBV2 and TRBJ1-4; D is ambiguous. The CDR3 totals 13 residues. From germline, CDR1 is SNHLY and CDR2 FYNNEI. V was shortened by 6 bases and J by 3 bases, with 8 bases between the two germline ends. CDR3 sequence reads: CASRRTANEKLFF. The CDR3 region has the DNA TGTGCCAGCAGGCGAACGGCTAATGAAAAACTGTTTTTT.

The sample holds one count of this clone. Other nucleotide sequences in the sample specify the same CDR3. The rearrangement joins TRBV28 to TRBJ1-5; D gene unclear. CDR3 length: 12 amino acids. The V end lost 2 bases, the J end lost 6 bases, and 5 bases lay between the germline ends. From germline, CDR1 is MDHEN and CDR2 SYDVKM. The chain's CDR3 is CASSLLSQPQHF. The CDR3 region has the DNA TGTGCCAGCAGTTTACTGAGTCAGCCCCAGCATTTT. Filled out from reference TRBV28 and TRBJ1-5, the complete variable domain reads DVKVTQSSRYLVKRTGEKVFLECVQDMDHENMFWYRQDPGLGLRLIYFSYDVKMKEKGDIPEGYSVSREKKERFSLILESASTNQTSMYLCASSLLSQPQHFGDGTRLSIL.

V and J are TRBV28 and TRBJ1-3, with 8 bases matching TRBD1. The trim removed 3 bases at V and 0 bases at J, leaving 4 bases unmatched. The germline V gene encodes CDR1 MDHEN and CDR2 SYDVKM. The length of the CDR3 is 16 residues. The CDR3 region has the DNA TGTGCCAGCAGTTTTCAGGGGGCTATCTCTGGAAACACCATATATTTT. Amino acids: CASSFQGAISGNTIYF.

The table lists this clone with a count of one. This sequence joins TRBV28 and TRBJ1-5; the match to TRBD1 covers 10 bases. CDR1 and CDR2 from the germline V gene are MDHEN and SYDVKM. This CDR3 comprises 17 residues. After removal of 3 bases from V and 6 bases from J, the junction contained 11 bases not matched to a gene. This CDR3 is CASSLGRPWTGGQPQHF. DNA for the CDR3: TGTGCCAGCAGTTTGGGAAGGCCCTGGACAGGGGGTCAGCCCCAGCATTTT. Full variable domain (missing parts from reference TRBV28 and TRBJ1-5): DVKVTQSSRYLVKRTGEKVFLECVQDMDHENMFWYRQDPGLGLRLIYFSYDVKMKEKGDIPEGYSVSREKKERFSLILESASTNQTSMYLCASSLGRPWTGGQPQHFGDGTRLSIL.

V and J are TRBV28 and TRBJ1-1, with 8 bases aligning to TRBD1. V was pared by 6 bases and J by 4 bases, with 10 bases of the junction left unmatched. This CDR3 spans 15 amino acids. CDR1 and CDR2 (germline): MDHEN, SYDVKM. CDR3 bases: TGTGCCAGCAGATCGACCGGGACAGGCCTCACTGAAGCTTTCTTT. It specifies CASRSTGTGLTEAFF.

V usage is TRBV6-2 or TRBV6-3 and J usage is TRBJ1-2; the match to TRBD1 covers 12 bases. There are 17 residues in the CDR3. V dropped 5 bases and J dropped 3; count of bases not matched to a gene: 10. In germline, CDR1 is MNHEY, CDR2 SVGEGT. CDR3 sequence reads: CASSHPGQGARYYGYTF. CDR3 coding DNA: TGTGCCAGCAGTCACCCGGGACAGGGGGCGCGTTACTATGGCTACACCTTC.

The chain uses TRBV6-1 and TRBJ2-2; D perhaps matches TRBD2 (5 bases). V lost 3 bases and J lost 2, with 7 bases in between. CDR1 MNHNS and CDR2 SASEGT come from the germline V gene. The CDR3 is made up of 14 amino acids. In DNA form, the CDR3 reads TGTGCCAGCAGTGAGGCGGGCAACACCGGGGAGCTGTTTTTT. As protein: CASSEAGNTGELFF.

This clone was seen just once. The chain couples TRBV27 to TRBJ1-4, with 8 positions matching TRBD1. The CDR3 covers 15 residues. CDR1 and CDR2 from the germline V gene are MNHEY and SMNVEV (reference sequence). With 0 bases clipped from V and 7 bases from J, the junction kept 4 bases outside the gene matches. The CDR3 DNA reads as TGTGCCAGCAGTTTATCAACAGGGGGGCCTGAAAAACTGTTTTTT. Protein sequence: CASSLSTGGPEKLFF.

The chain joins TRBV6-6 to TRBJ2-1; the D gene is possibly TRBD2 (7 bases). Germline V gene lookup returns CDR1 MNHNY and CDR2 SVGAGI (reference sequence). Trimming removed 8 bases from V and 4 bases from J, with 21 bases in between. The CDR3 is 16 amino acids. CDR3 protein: CASRPDGGGLYNEQFF. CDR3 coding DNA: TGTGCCAGCCGACCGGATGGGGGGGGGCTGTACAATGAGCAGTTCTTC.

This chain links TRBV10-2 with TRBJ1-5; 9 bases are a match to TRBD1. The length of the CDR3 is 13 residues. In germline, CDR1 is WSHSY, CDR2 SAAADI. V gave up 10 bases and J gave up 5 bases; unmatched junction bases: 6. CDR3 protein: CATGQGKDQPQHF. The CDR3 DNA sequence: TGCGCCACCGGACAGGGGAAGGATCAGCCCCAGCATTTT.

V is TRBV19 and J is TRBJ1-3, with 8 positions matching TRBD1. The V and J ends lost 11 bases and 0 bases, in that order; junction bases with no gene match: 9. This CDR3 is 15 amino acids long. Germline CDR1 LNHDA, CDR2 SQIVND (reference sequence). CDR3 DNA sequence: TGTGCCGCCGGACAGGGCGGCAACTCTGGAAACACCATATATTTT. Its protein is CAAGQGGNSGNTIYF.

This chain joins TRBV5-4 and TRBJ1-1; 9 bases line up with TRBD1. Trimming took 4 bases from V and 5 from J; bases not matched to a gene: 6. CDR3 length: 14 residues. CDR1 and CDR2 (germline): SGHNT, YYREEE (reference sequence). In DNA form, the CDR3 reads TGTGCCAGCAGCCCCCGACAGGGGGGTACTGAAGCTTTCTTT. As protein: CASSPRQGGTEAFF.

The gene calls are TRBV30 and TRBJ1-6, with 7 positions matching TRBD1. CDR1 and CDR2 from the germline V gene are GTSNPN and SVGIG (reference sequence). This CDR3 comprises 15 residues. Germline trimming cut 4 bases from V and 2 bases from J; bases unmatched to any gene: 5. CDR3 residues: CAWTPGQPYNSPLHF. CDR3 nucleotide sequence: TGTGCCTGGACTCCGGGACAGCCCTATAATTCACCCCTCCACTTT.

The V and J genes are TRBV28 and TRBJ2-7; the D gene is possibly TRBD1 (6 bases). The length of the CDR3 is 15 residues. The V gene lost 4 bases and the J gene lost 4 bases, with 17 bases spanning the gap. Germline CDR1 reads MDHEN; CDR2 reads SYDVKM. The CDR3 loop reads CASSYTGNSRYEQYF. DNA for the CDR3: TGTGCCAGCAGTTACACAGGGAACTCAAGATACGAGCAGTACTTC.

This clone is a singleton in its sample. The DNA of the CDR3 is TGTGCCAGCAGCGTAGACACTGAAGCTTTCTTT. This translates into CASSVDTEAFF. The V call is TRBV5-6, the J call TRBJ1-1; D is ambiguous. The CDR3 is 11 amino acids. V was pared by 4 bases and J by 3 bases, with 4 bases between. Germline V CDR1 and CDR2: SGHDT, YYEEEE.

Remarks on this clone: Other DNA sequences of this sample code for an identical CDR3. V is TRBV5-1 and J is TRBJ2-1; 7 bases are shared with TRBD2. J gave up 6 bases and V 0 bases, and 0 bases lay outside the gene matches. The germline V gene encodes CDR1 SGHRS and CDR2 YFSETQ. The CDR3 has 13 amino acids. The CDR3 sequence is CASSLGTSNEQFF. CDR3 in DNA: TGCGCCAGCAGCTTGGGGACTAGCAATGAGCAGTTCTTC.

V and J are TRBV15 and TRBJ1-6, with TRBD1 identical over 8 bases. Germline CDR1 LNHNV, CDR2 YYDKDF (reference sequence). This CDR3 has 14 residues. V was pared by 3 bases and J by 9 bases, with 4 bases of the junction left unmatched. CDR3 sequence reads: CATSSGQGRSPLHF. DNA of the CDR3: TGTGCCACCAGCAGTGGACAGGGTCGTTCACCCCTCCACTTT.

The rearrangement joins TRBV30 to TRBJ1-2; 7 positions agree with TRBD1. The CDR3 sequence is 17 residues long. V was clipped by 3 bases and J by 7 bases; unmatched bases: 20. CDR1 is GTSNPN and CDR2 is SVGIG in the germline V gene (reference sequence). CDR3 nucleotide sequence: TGTGCCTGGAGGTCGGTGAACAGGGGCTGGACTGATCGTGGCTACACCTTC. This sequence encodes CAWRSVNRGWTDRGYTF. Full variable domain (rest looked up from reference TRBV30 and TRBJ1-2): SQTIHQWPATLVQPVGSPLSLECTVEGTSNPNLYWYRQAAGRGLQLLFYSVGIGQISSEVPQNLSASRPQDRQFILSSKKLLLSDSGFYLCAWRSVNRGWTDRGYTFGSGTRLTVV.